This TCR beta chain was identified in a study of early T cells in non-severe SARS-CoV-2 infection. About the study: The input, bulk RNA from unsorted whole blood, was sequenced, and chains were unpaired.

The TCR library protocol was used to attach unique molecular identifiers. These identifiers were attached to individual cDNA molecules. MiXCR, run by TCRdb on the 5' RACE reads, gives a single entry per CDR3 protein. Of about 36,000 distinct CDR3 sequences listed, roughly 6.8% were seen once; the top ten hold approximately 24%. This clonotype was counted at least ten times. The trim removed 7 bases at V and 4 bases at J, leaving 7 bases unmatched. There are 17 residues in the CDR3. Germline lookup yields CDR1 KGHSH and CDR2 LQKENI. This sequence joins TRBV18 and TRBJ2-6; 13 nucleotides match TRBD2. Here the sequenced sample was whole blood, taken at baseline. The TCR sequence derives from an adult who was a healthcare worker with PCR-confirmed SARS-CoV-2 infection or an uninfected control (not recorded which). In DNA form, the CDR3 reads TGTGCCAGCTTCCGGACTAGCGGGAGCTTCGGGGCCAACGTCCTGACTTTC. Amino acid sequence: CASFRTSGSFGANVLTF.